This T cell receptor beta chain emerged from a study of cytomegalovirus exposure and HLA in healthy donors. Study overall: Unique TCRs from HLA-typed donors, 75 million to 100 million of them, were held in an early data release. Findings and limits, study-wide: Among immune exposure information, only CMV serostatus was available. Because they were indistinguishable, some V segments, including TRBV6-2 and TRBV6-3, were excluded. Most TCR sequences proved rare, with some public TCRs found in many donors.

In this sample, this clone turned up many times. Its antigen is not known. Deletions cut 3 bases from V and 1 base from J, with 6 bases between. Germline loops: CDR1 KGHSH, CDR2 LQKENI. The CDR3 contains 14 residues. With 60 Vbeta and 13 Jbeta primers, the PCR was carried out. The protocol was immunoSEQ multiplex PCR, while the TCRdb copy is restricted to in-frame clones and leaves out a portion. The repertoire holds about 130,000 clones, with about two thirds as singletons. The origin of this receptor is a man aged 35 to 55 in good health and CMV-seropositive. The chain couples TRBV18 to TRBJ2-2; unclear D gene. Sequencing was performed on PBMCs. The CDR3 is CASSPLKNTGELFF. The CDR3 DNA reads as TGTGCCAGCTCACCCTTAAAGAACACCGGGGAGCTGTTTTTT.